This T cell receptor (beta chain) was captured in a study of PD-1 blockade in classical Hodgkin lymphoma. The study, taken as a whole, reports: Compared with baseline, CD4+ but not CD8+ TCR diversity had risen significantly by C4D1. It was among complete responders that baseline diversity resembled that of newly diagnosed patients.

All patients experienced relapse after autologous stem cell transplantation, and brentuximab vedotin exposure was variable. The investigators isolated CD8+ T cells from thawed PBMCs using magnetic negative selection. Relapsed/refractory classical Hodgkin lymphoma patients had complete, partial or progressive responses. Comment on this clone: Its antigen is undetermined.

The method was immunoSEQ multiplex PCR; TCRdb's version includes in-frame clones alone and lacks a portion of them. This sample has roughly 28,000 clones, with almost 90% found just once. The material was CD8+ T cells from blood, obtained at baseline. The TCR was taken from a human donor with classical Hodgkin lymphoma.

The CDR3 reads CAVLGTGAFYNEQFF. Written as DNA, the CDR3 is TGTGCCGTTCTAGGGACAGGGGCATTCTACAATGAGCAGTTCTTC. The chain recombines TRBV2 with TRBJ2-1, with 10 bases aligning to TRBD1. Germline assignment: CDR1 SNHLY and CDR2 FYNNEI. The CDR3 length is 15 residues. After removal of 11 bases from V and 3 bases from J, the junction contained 10 bases not matched to a gene.